The 13 T cell receptor beta chains below come from one sample, sequenced in a study of T-cell memory formation after mild COVID-19 (dated by TCRdb to the early 2020s). Library method: 5' RACE. Sequenced on an Illumina NovaSeq 6000. Using fastp at Q25 and MiXCR, TCRdb reprocessed the public reads and kept productive beta chains. Each record represents a unique CDR3 protein, reported with the most common genes and DNA among its rows. The sample table contains tens of thousands of distinct CDR3 sequences; only one count was recorded for about 16% of them. The top ten clonotypes cover over 1.1% of the sample. Sequenced input: PBMCs or a T cell subset sorted from them (not recorded which). The source is an adult who had mild COVID-19 (a few samples of this study predate the infection). The sample titles of this study are shuffled in the database, so cell type and time point are left out.

The chain couples TRBV29-1 to TRBJ1-1, with TRBD1 matching 8 bases. The germline V gene has CDR1 SQVTM and CDR2 ANQGSEA. The V segment lost 7 bases and the J segment 6 bases; nucleotides outside the gene matches: 10. The CDR3 has 13 amino acids. The CDR3 region has the DNA TGCAGCGCTTGGACAGGGACTATGGCTGAAGCTTTCTTT. Its protein product is CSAWTGTMAEAFF.

V is TRBV11-2 and J is TRBJ1-1, with D uncertain. The CDR3 has 13 residues. Trimming pared 3 bases from V and 2 bases from J, leaving 7 bases between. The germline CDR1 and CDR2 sequences are SGHAT and FQNNGV. DNA for the CDR3: TGTGCCAGCAGCTTTGGCAGAAACACTGAAGCTTTCTTT. Translation: CASSFGRNTEAFF.

The rearrangement links TRBV7-2 to TRBJ1-5; no clear D. Germline CDR1 and CDR2: SGHTA and FQGNSA. CDR3 length: 15 amino acids. Trimming shortened V by 5 bases and J by 2 bases, and 13 bases separated the two germline ends. The CDR3 spells CASSPVGSGNQPQHF. The CDR3 DNA reads as TGTGCCAGCAGCCCCGTGGGCAGCGGCAATCAGCCCCAGCATTTT.

This clonotype was seen at least ten times. The genes are TRBV6-5 and TRBJ1-5, with a weak D call TRBD1 (5 bases). This CDR3 is 13 amino acids long. From germline, CDR1 is MNHEY and CDR2 SVGAGI. V gave up 7 bases and J gave up 4 bases, with 11 bases separating them. This chain's CDR3 is CASTPGLNQPQHF. The CDR3 nucleotides read TGTGCCAGCACCCCGGGACTTAATCAGCCCCAGCATTTT.

The rearrangement links TRBV7-2 to TRBJ1-2; 7 bases line up with TRBD1. The trim removed 7 bases at V and 4 bases at J, leaving 3 bases unmatched. Germline V CDR1 and CDR2: SGHTA, FQGNSA. This CDR3 comprises 12 residues. CDR3 nucleotide sequence: TGTGCCAGCACCAGGGACAGCTATGGCTACACCTTC. Encoded protein: CASTRDSYGYTF.

The chain combines TRBV5-1 with TRBJ2-7; TRBD1 agrees at 8 bases. V lost 2 bases to trimming and J lost 2 bases; unmatched junction nucleotides: 9. This CDR3 is built from 16 residues. Germline CDR1 SGHRS, CDR2 YFSETQ. The CDR3 loop reads CASSLTGGTPTYEQYF. Here the CDR3 DNA reads TGCGCCAGCAGCTTAACAGGGGGTACCCCAACCTACGAGCAGTACTTC.

In DNA form, the CDR3 reads TGTGCCAGCAGCCCTCTCGACAGGGACACTGAAGCTTTCTTT. Translating gives CASSPLDRDTEAFF. This rearrangement joins TRBV3-1 to TRBJ1-1; 7 bases agree with TRBD1. Germline-derived CDR1 and CDR2 are LGHDT and YNNKEL (reference sequence). The CDR3 is 14 amino acids. V dropped 4 bases and J dropped 3; count of bases not matched to a gene: 5.

This clonotype was counted between two and nine times. The chain links TRBV4-1 to TRBJ1-2; the D is unclear. The CDR3 sequence is 17 residues long. The germline V gene encodes CDR1 MGHRA and CDR2 YSYEKL. Trimming shortened V by 0 bases and J by 7 bases, and 21 bases separated the two germline ends. CDR3 protein: CASSQDLSPASWGGYTF. CDR3 DNA sequence: TGCGCCAGCAGCCAAGACCTTTCGCCTGCCAGTTGGGGTGGCTACACCTTC.

The table lists this clonotype with many counts. The chain employs TRBV4-1 and TRBJ2-1; either TRBD1 or TRBD2 may supply D (5 bases each). Trimming cost V 0 bases and J 12 bases, with 12 bases left between them. The germline gives CDR1 MGHRA, CDR2 YSYEKL. The CDR3 runs 13 residues. CDR3 in amino acids: CASSQDIGTGQFF. The DNA of the CDR3 is TGCGCCAGCAGCCAAGATATAGGGACGGGGCAGTTCTTC.

The V call is TRBV3-1, the J call TRBJ2-7; the D call may be TRBD1 or TRBD2 (6 bases each). This CDR3 comprises 15 residues. Germline V lookup: CDR1 LGHDT, CDR2 YNNKEL (reference sequence). V was clipped by 4 bases and J by 0 bases, with 13 bases between them. In nucleotides, the CDR3 is TGTGCCAGCAGCCTGGGGGGCCTAGGCTCCTACGAGCAGTACTTC. Protein: CASSLGGLGSYEQYF.

In this sample, this clonotype turned up many times. V gene TRBV4-1 combines with J gene TRBJ2-3; 10 bases agree with TRBD2. There are 16 residues in the CDR3. Germline assignment: CDR1 MGHRA and CDR2 YSYEKL. V shed 0 bases, J shed 6 bases, and the junction held 6 bases outside the gene matches. The CDR3: CASSQDSASGSDTQYF. In DNA form, the CDR3 reads TGCGCCAGCAGCCAAGACTCGGCTAGCGGGAGTGATACGCAGTATTTT.

This clonotype was counted many times. The chain combines TRBV24-1 with TRBJ2-1, with 7 bases aligning to TRBD1. V lost 7 bases and J lost 5; bases outside the gene matches: 22. The CDR3 has 19 amino acids. Germline CDR1 and CDR2: KGHDR and SFDVKD. This CDR3 is CATSKGAIKGAGFNNEQFF. CDR3 in DNA: TGTGCCACCAGCAAGGGGGCGATCAAGGGGGCAGGATTTAACAATGAGCAGTTCTTC.

In its sample, this clonotype was seen many times. The chain joins TRBV7-2 to TRBJ2-7; D ambiguous. This CDR3 has 11 residues. Germline loops: CDR1 SGHTA, CDR2 FQGNSA. Trimming removed 6 bases at V and 3 bases at J, with 6 bases between. Written as DNA, the CDR3 is TGTGCCAGCAGTCTTTACTACGAGCAGTACTTC. As protein: CASSLYYEQYF.